Listed here are 28 T cell receptor beta chains from one sample, sequenced in a study of blood T cell repertoires in COVID-19. Method: immunoSEQ multiplex PCR; TCRdb's copy keeps in-frame clones and lacks some. The repertoire holds approximately 150,000 clones, approximately 80% seen once, with roughly 3.9% in the top ten. Sequencing was carried out using PBMCs or T cells enriched from blood (not recorded which). Receptor source: a man aged 50 to 60 in a cohort exposed to, infected with or recovered from COVID-19 (not recorded which).

A word on this clone: The sample contains more than one DNA sequence encoding this CDR3. V and J are TRBV18 and TRBJ1-3; 7 bases line up with TRBD1. The CDR3 length is 15 residues. Germline CDR1 reads KGHSH; CDR2 reads LQKENI. The trim removed 1 base at V and 0 bases at J, leaving 0 bases unmatched. The CDR3 DNA follows: TGTGCCAGCTCACCACGGGACAGCTCTGGAAACACCATATATTTT. Translation gives CASSPRDSSGNTIYF.

The chain uses TRBV6-1 and TRBJ2-2, with 7 bases identical to TRBD2. J lost 0 bases, V lost 3 bases, and 4 bases had no gene match. CDR3 length: 16 residues. Germline V CDR1 and CDR2: MNHNS, SASEGT. The CDR3 here is CASSDVSGPNTGELFF. The CDR3 bases are TGTGCCAGCAGTGATGTTAGCGGGCCGAACACCGGGGAGCTGTTTTTT.

The rearrangement uses TRBV21-1 and TRBJ2-7; the DNA was not used to check the table's D call, TRBD2. TRBV21-1 is described as a pseudogene. The CDR3 spans 14 residues. CDR3 residues: CASTRTSGGYEQYF. CDR3 DNA: TGTGCCAGCACTCGGACTAGCGGGGGGTACGAGCAGTACTTC.

The gene calls are TRBV14 and TRBJ1-1, with D uncertain. Germline V lookup: CDR1 SGHDN, CDR2 FVKESK. The CDR3 has 14 amino acids. Trimming left V 0 bases short and J 5 bases short, with 10 bases between. CDR3 amino acids: CASSQEGPVTEAFF. DNA for the CDR3: TGTGCCAGCAGCCAAGAGGGCCCCGTTACTGAAGCTTTCTTT.

This clone was detected only a few times. The rearrangement links TRBV4-1 to TRBJ1-5; D gene uncertain. The CDR3 sequence is 14 residues long. Between the trimmed V and J ends, which lost 0 bases and 2 bases, there was a span of 5 bases. Germline V CDR1 and CDR2: MGHRA, YSYEKL. CDR3 sequence reads: CASSQESGNQPQHF. CDR3 coding DNA: TGCGCCAGCAGCCAAGAGAGCGGCAATCAGCCCCAGCATTTT.

CDR3 protein: CATSRGGRANTGELFF. The CDR3 bases are TGTGCCACCAGCAGAGGGGGCAGGGCGAACACCGGGGAGCTGTTTTTT. The chain carries TRBV15 and TRBJ2-2, with a weak D call TRBD1 (5 bases). The CDR3 runs to 16 residues. Germline-derived CDR1 and CDR2 are LNHNV and YYDKDF (reference sequence). Trimming cost V 1 base and J 0 bases, with 9 bases left between them. The full variable domain, completed using reference TRBV15 and TRBJ2-2, is DAMVIQNPRYQVTQFGKPVTLSCSQTLNHNVMYWYQQKSSQAPKLLFHYYDKDFNNEADTPDNFQSRRPNTSFCFLDIRSPGLGDTAMYLCATSRGGRANTGELFFGEGSRLTVL.

The rearrangement joins TRBV6-5 to TRBJ1-1, with 8 bases fitting TRBD1. The V gene end was trimmed by 7 bases and the J gene end by 1 base; junction bases not matched to a gene: 2. Per germline, CDR1 MNHEY and CDR2 SVGAGI. This CDR3 is built from 13 residues. The CDR3 DNA reads as TGTGCCAGCAACAGGGGGTCGAACACTGAAGCTTTCTTT. Protein: CASNRGSNTEAFF.

The chain is built from TRBV4-1 and TRBJ2-3, with 10 bases matching TRBD2. J was trimmed by 0 bases and V by 0 bases; bases with no gene match: 9. This CDR3 has 19 amino acids. CDR1 is MGHRA and CDR2 is YSYEKL in the germline V gene. The CDR3 DNA reads TGCGCCAGCAGCCAAGAGTTAGCGGGGGGTACCGCTAGCACAGATACGCAGTATTTT. Amino acid sequence: CASSQELAGGTASTDTQYF.

This clone was found once. The chain carries TRBV7-2 and TRBJ1-2, with unresolved D. Germline CDR1 and CDR2: SGHTA and FQGNSA. The V end lost 1 base, the J end lost 4 bases, and 7 bases lay between the germline ends. The CDR3 consists of 13 residues. CDR3 protein: CASSLGGGYGYTF. The DNA for the CDR3 is TGTGCCAGCAGCTTAGGGGGAGGCTATGGCTACACCTTC.

The CDR3 is CASSRGGGTDTQYF. CDR3 sequence (DNA): TGTGCCAGCAGCCGTGGCGGGGGGACAGATACGCAGTATTTT. V gene TRBV3-1 (or the pseudogene TRBV3-2) combines with J gene TRBJ2-3, with 8 bases that match TRBD2. Trimming took 4 bases from V and 3 from J; bases not matched to a gene: 3. The CDR3 covers 14 residues. The germline V gene has CDR1 LGHDT and CDR2 YNNKEL (reference sequence).

The chain uses TRBV6-6 and TRBJ2-1; 12 positions match TRBD2. The germline V gene encodes CDR1 MNHNY and CDR2 SVGAGI (reference sequence). Unmatched junction bases numbered 7, after V lost 4 bases and J lost 9 bases. There are 15 residues in the CDR3. DNA of the CDR3: TGTGCCAGCAGTTCTCCGGGACTAGCGGGCAGTGAGCAGTTCTTC. As protein: CASSSPGLAGSEQFF.

This sequence joins TRBV18 and TRBJ2-3; D uncertain. Germline CDR1 and CDR2: KGHSH and LQKENI. The V and J ends lost 6 bases and 1 base respectively, with 5 bases between them. The CDR3 spans 12 residues. The CDR3 spells CASSPRTDTQYF. CDR3 nucleotide sequence: TGTGCCAGCTCCCCTCGCACAGATACGCAGTATTTT. Using reference TRBV18 and TRBJ2-3 for the parts outside the CDR3, the full variable domain is NAGVMQNPRHLVRRRGQEARLRCSPMKGHSHVYWYRQLPEEGLKFMVYLQKENIIDESGMPKERFSAEFPKEGPSILRIQQVVRGDSAAYFCASSPRTDTQYFGPGTRLTVL.

This clone came up a few times. The chain carries TRBV18 and TRBJ2-3, with 9 bases fitting TRBD1. The CDR3 runs 15 residues. The V gene's germline CDR1 is KGHSH and CDR2 LQKENI. V was pared by 6 bases and J by 4 bases, with 8 bases of the junction left unmatched. This CDR3 is CASSSQGATADTQYF. DNA of the CDR3: TGTGCCAGCTCGTCACAGGGGGCTACCGCAGATACGCAGTATTTT.

This clone was observed a handful of times. The chain uses TRBV7-9 and TRBJ2-5; a possible D gene is TRBD2 (5 bases). V lost 5 bases and J 7 bases, leaving 11 bases between the germline ends. The CDR3 is 12 amino acids. Germline CDR1 reads SEHNR; CDR2 reads FQNEAQ (reference sequence). DNA for the CDR3: TGTGCCAGCAGCCGGGATTCGGGGACCCAGTACTTC. Translating it yields CASSRDSGTQYF.

The chain combines TRBV27 with TRBJ2-7, with 7 bases fitting TRBD2. The ends lost 1 base at V and 2 bases at J; junction bases unmatched: 2. The CDR3 covers 14 residues. Germline V CDR1 and CDR2: MNHEY, SMNVEV (reference sequence). CDR3 region: CASSLLAGTYEQYF. The CDR3 nucleotides read TGTGCCAGCAGTTTATTAGCGGGTACCTACGAGCAGTACTTC.

The chain employs TRBV7-9 and TRBJ2-7, with 9 bases fitting TRBD1. Germline V lookup: CDR1 SEHNR, CDR2 FQNEAQ (reference sequence). The CDR3 is made up of 14 amino acids. V lost 4 bases and J lost 3; bases outside the gene matches: 4. CDR3 loop: CASSYRDRVYEQYF. CDR3 coding DNA: TGTGCCAGCAGCTACCGGGACAGGGTCTACGAGCAGTACTTC. The full variable domain, rest sourced from reference TRBV7-9 and TRBJ2-7, is DTGVSQNPRHKITKRGQNVTFRCDPISEHNRLYWYRQTLGQGPEFLTYFQNEAQLEKSRLLSDRFSAERPKGSFSTLEIQRTEQGDSAMYLCASSYRDRVYEQYFGPGTRLTVT.

V and J are TRBV7-9 and TRBJ1-1, with D perhaps matching TRBD1 (5 bases). Germline V lookup: CDR1 SEHNR, CDR2 FQNEAQ (reference sequence). This CDR3 contains 16 residues. Trimming took 6 bases from V and 1 from J, leaving 18 bases between them. The CDR3 spells CASRSSGGGWNTEAFF. DNA for the CDR3: TGTGCCAGCAGATCTTCTGGGGGAGGCTGGAACACTGAAGCTTTCTTT.

The rearrangement uses TRBV27 and TRBJ1-1; the D is unclear. Deletions cut 2 bases from V and 5 bases from J, with 9 bases between. Per the germline V gene, CDR1 is MNHEY and CDR2 is SMNVEV (reference sequence). This CDR3 spans 13 amino acids. The CDR3 nucleotides read TGTGCCAGCAGTTTAACCCCTCGGACTGAAGCTTTCTTT. This sequence encodes CASSLTPRTEAFF.

This chain connects TRBV25-1 to TRBJ1-3; 8 positions agree with TRBD1. V trimming: 8 bases; J trimming: 4 bases; junction bases outside the gene matches: 4. Germline CDR1 reads MGHDK; CDR2 reads SYGVNS. The CDR3 is 13 amino acids. CDR3 DNA: TGTGCCAGCCACGGGACAGGAGGAAACACCATATATTTT. It translates to CASHGTGGNTIYF.

This clone has just one count. This chain uses TRBV7-2 with TRBJ2-7; TRBD2 matches 10 bases. Germline V gene lookup returns CDR1 SGHTA and CDR2 FQGNSA. This CDR3 is built from 15 residues. The junction had 8 bases not matched to a gene; V was cut back by 2 bases and J by 7 bases. The CDR3 sequence: CASSLRLAGAEEQYF. The CDR3 nucleotides read TGTGCCAGCAGCTTAAGGCTAGCGGGAGCGGAAGAGCAGTACTTC.

V is TRBV4-2 and J is TRBJ2-1; TRBD1 matches 7 bases. The germline CDR1 and CDR2 sequences are LGHNA and YNFKEQ. The CDR3 length is 15 residues. Losses at the gene ends were 6 bases for V and 2 bases for J; bases not matched to a gene: 7. The CDR3 spells CASSLNRGPYNEQFF. The CDR3 nucleotides read TGTGCCAGCAGTCTAAACAGGGGCCCCTACAATGAGCAGTTCTTC.

V gene TRBV27 combines with J gene TRBJ2-5; possibly TRBD2 for D (6 bases). Trimming cost V 5 bases and J 5 bases, with 15 bases left between them. Germline V gene lookup returns CDR1 MNHEY and CDR2 SMNVEV (reference sequence). The length of the CDR3 is 14 residues. The CDR3 coding sequence is TGTGCCAGCAGTCCCTTGGGGGGTGGTGAGACCCAGTACTTC. It is translated as CASSPLGGGETQYF.

The chain is built from TRBV5-1 and TRBJ2-5; unclear D gene. The germline V gene has CDR1 SGHRS and CDR2 YFSETQ. Trimming removed 0 bases at V and 4 bases at J, with 16 bases between. The CDR3 contains 16 residues. The CDR3 loop reads CASSLEVTLIAETQYF. As DNA, the CDR3 is TGCGCCAGCAGCTTGGAAGTGACTCTAATCGCAGAGACCCAGTACTTC.

This chain joins TRBV11-2 and TRBJ2-2; TRBD2 matches at 13 bases. With V trimmed by 7 bases and J by 7 bases, 18 bases remained unmatched. Germline CDR1 reads SGHAT; CDR2 reads FQNNGV. The CDR3 has 19 residues. The chain's CDR3 is CASILILAGGPFGDGELFF. The CDR3, as DNA: TGTGCCAGCATCCTCATACTAGCGGGGGGGCCTTTTGGCGACGGGGAGCTGTTTTTT.

V usage is TRBV5-1 and J usage is TRBJ2-5; D is unresolved. The CDR3 has 13 amino acids. Germline V CDR1 and CDR2: SGHRS, YFSETQ. V lost 7 bases to trimming and J lost 0 bases, with 10 bases between them. In DNA form, the CDR3 reads TGCGCCAGCGGTCGTCGGGACCAAGAGACCCAGTACTTC. This translates into CASGRRDQETQYF.

The chain couples TRBV29-1 to TRBJ1-1; tentatively, D is TRBD1 (6 bases). Trimming removed 3 bases at V and 0 bases at J, with 20 bases between. Germline V gives CDR1 SQVTM, CDR2 ANQGSEA. This CDR3 is 17 amino acids long. CDR3 DNA: TGCAGCGTTGAGGGCATGACAGGAGACCGCATGAACACTGAAGCTTTCTTT. This sequence encodes CSVEGMTGDRMNTEAFF.

The V gene is TRBV27, the J gene TRBJ1-5; 9 bases map to TRBD1. Germline V CDR1 and CDR2: MNHEY, SMNVEV (reference sequence). This CDR3 is built from 15 residues. J was trimmed by 2 bases and V by 6 bases; bases with no gene match: 5. CDR3 sequence: CASRMGQGGNQPQHF. CDR3 in DNA: TGTGCCAGCAGGATGGGACAGGGTGGCAATCAGCCCCAGCATTTT.

The V call is TRBV27, the J call TRBJ2-1; D unresolved. Trimming removed 7 bases at V and 9 bases at J, with 10 bases between. The CDR3 is 11 amino acids. Germline V lookup: CDR1 MNHEY, CDR2 SMNVEV (reference sequence). Here the CDR3 reads CASTKRSEQFF. The CDR3 nucleotides are TGTGCCAGCACGAAGCGAAGTGAGCAGTTCTTC.